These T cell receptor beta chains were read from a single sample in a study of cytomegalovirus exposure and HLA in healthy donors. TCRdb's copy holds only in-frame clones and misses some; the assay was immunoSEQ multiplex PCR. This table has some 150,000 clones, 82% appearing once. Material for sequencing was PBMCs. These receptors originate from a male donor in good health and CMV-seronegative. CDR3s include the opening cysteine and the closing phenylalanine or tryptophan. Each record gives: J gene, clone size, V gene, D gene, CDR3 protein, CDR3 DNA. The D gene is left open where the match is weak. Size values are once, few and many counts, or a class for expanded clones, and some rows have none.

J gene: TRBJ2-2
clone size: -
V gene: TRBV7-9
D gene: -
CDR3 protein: CSSSLVGPANTGELFF
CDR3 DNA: TGTTCCAGCAGCTTAGTTGGTCCAGCGAACACCGGGGAGCTGTTTTTT

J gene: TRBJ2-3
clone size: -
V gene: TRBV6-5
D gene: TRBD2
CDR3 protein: CASSYSFGTNTDTQYF
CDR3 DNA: TGTGCCAGCAGTTACTCATTTGGGACTAACACAGATACGCAGTATTTT

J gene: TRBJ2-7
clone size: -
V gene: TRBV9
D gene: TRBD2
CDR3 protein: CASSVGGGGTYEQYF
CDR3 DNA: TGTGCCAGCAGCGTAGGCGGGGGAGGTACCTACGAGCAGTACTTC

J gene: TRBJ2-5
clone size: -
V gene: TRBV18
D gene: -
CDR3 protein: CASSPRLLQGEETQYF
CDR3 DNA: TGTGCCAGCTCACCACGCTTACTACAGGGAGAAGAGACCCAGTACTTC

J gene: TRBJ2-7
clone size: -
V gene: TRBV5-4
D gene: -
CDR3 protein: CASSQGGQALFKNEQYF
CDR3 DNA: TGTGCCAGCAGCCAAGGAGGGCAGGCCCTTTTCAAGAACGAGCAGTACTTC

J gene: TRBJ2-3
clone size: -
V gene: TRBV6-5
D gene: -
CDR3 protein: CARAKRTKITDTQYF
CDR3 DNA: TGTGCCAGAGCCAAACGGACAAAAATCACAGATACGCAGTATTTT

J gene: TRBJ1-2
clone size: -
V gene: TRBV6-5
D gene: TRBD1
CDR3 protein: CASSYSGQGGYTF
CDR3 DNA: TGTGCCAGCAGTTACTCTGGACAGGGGGGCTACACCTTC

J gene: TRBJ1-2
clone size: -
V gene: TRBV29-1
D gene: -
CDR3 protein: CSVRRPDTEYGYTF
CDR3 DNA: TGCAGCGTCCGCAGACCCGACACCGAGTATGGCTACACCTTC

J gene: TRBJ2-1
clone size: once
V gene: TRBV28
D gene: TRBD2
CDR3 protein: CASSPETSGRNEQFF
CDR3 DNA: TGTGCCAGCAGTCCAGAGACTAGCGGGAGGAATGAGCAGTTCTTC

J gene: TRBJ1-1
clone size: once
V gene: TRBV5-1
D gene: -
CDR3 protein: CASSLSPGRNTEAFF
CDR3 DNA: TGCGCCAGCAGCTTGTCCCCCGGGAGGAACACTGAAGCTTTCTTT

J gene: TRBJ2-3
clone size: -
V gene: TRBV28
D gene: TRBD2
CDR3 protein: CASSPQTSGPITDTQYF
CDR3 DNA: TGTGCCAGCAGTCCTCAGACTAGCGGGCCTATCACAGATACGCAGTATTTT

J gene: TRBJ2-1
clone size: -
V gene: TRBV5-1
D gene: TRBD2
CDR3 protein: CASSLRGDYNEQFF
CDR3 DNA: TGCGCCAGCAGCTTGCGGGGGGACTACAATGAGCAGTTCTTC

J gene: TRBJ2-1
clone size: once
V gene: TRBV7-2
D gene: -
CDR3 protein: CASSLRRRGEQFF
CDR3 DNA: TGTGCCAGCAGCTTAAGGCGGAGAGGCGAGCAGTTCTTC

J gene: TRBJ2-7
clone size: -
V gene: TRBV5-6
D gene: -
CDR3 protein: CASSPPTSVPYEQYF
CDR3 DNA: TGTGCCAGCAGCCCCCCAACTTCGGTGCCCTACGAGCAGTACTTC

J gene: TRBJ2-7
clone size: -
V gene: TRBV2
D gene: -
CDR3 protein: CASREDSSYEQYF
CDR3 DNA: TGTGCCAGCAGGGAAGACAGCTCCTACGAGCAGTACTTC

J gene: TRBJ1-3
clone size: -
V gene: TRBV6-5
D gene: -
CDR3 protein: CASSQDRFSGNTIYF
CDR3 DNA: TGTGCCAGCAGTCAAGACAGATTTTCTGGGAACACCATATATTTT

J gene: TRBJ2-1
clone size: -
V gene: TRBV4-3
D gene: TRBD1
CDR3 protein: CASSQDGAGGNNEQFF
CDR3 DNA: TGCGCCAGCAGCCAAGATGGGGCAGGGGGCAACAATGAGCAGTTCTTC